Listed below are T cell receptor beta chains from one sample, sequenced in a study of shared clonotypes between healthy human individuals. Repertoires were generated with immunoSEQ multiplex PCR, while TCRdb's copy carries only in-frame clones and drops some. The sample contains a few hundred thousand clones, around 74% of which appear only once. Sample: memory CD4+ T cells sorted from blood. The origin of the receptors is a man aged 30-40 years in good health. CDR3s include the opening cysteine and the closing phenylalanine or tryptophan. A D gene is named only where the DNA matches it firmly. Clone size is stated in some rows and not others, as once, few, many or a class when expanded.

V: TRBV6-6
size: once
D: .
J: TRBJ1-2
CDR3: CASISSWVAWNYGYTF
DNA: TGTGCCAGCATCTCCTCGTGGGTTGCATGGAACTATGGCTACACCTTC

V: TRBV5-1
size: .
D: TRBD1
J: TRBJ1-2
CDR3: CASSLAGTGNYGYTF
DNA: TGCGCCAGCAGCTTGGCCGGGACAGGGAACTATGGCTACACCTTC

V: TRBV7-9
size: once
D: .
J: TRBJ2-7
CDR3: CASSLGPVPYEQYF
DNA: TGTGCCAGCAGCTTAGGACCGGTACCTTACGAGCAGTACTTC

V: TRBV18
size: .
D: TRBD1
J: TRBJ2-1
CDR3: CASSPPRQGAFNEQFF
DNA: TGTGCCAGCTCCCCACCCCGGCAGGGGGCGTTTAATGAGCAGTTCTTC

V: TRBV5-1
size: .
D: .
J: TRBJ2-5
CDR3: CASSRADQETQYF
DNA: TGCGCCAGCAGCAGGGCCGACCAAGAGACCCAGTACTTC

V: TRBV5-1
size: .
D: TRBD2
J: TRBJ2-5
CDR3: CASSLQLAGAVNQETQYF
DNA: TGCGCCAGCAGCTTACAACTAGCGGGAGCAGTAAATCAAGAGACCCAGTACTTC

V: TRBV5-4
size: few
D: TRBD2
J: TRBJ2-2
CDR3: CASTTSGRNTGELFF
DNA: TGTGCCAGCACAACTAGCGGGAGGAACACCGGGGAGCTGTTTTTT

V: TRBV7-9
size: .
D: TRBD1
J: TRBJ1-1
CDR3: CASSLDRVDVTEAFF
DNA: TGTGCCAGCAGCCTTGACAGGGTAGATGTCACTGAAGCTTTCTTT

V: TRBV6-5
size: .
D: .
J: TRBJ1-1
CDR3: CASSYDGRQTEAFF
DNA: TGTGCCAGCAGTTACGATGGGAGGCAGACTGAAGCTTTCTTT

V: TRBV5-6
size: .
D: .
J: TRBJ1-5
CDR3: CASQLLGHSNQPQHF
DNA: TGTGCCAGCCAACTGTTGGGTCATAGCAATCAGCCCCAGCATTTT

V: TRBV30
size: .
D: TRBD2
J: TRBJ2-1
CDR3: CAWTLAGAGSYNEQFF
DNA: TGTGCCTGGACACTAGCGGGAGCGGGGTCCTACAATGAGCAGTTCTTC

V: TRBV11-1
size: .
D: TRBD2
J: TRBJ2-7
CDR3: CASSRTSGAGTSHEQYF
DNA: TGTGCCAGCAGCCGTACCTCGGGCGCCGGGACTAGTCACGAGCAGTACTTC

V: TRBV6-4
size: .
D: TRBD1
J: TRBJ1-4
CDR3: CASSDAQGPGQVELANEKLFF
DNA: TGTGCCAGCAGTGACGCCCAGGGGCCGGGACAGGTTGAGTTAGCTAATGAAAAACTGTTTTTT

V: TRBV7-6
size: .
D: TRBD2
J: TRBJ2-3
CDR3: CASSLEVSGRAGDTQYF
DNA: TGTGCCAGCAGCTTAGAAGTTAGCGGGAGGGCCGGGGATACGCAGTATTTT

V: TRBV5-6
size: .
D: .
J: TRBJ1-2
CDR3: CASSSYREDGYTF
DNA: TGTGCCAGCAGCAGTTACAGGGAAGATGGCTACACCTTC

V: TRBV6-5
size: .
D: TRBD2
J: TRBJ2-1
CDR3: CASSLTSGRWEQFF
DNA: TGTGCCAGCAGCCTGACTAGCGGGAGGTGGGAGCAGTTCTTC

V: TRBV5-4
size: few
D: .
J: TRBJ1-2
CDR3: CASSLESSLYGYTF
DNA: TGTGCCAGCAGCTTGGAATCTTCCCTCTATGGCTACACCTTC

V: TRBV5-5
size: .
D: TRBD2
J: TRBJ2-1
CDR3: CASSSPSGRIDNEQFF
DNA: TGTGCCAGCAGCTCCCCGAGCGGGAGGATAGACAATGAGCAGTTCTTC

V: TRBV6-6
size: .
D: TRBD2
J: TRBJ2-7
CDR3: CASSLGRASGSYEQYF
DNA: TGTGCCAGCAGCCTAGGAAGGGCTAGCGGTTCCTACGAGCAGTACTTC

V: TRBV6-6
size: .
D: TRBD1
J: TRBJ1-6
CDR3: CASAQGERNSPLHF
DNA: TGTGCCAGCGCACAGGGGGAGAGGAATTCACCCCTCCACTTT

V: TRBV30
size: once
D: TRBD1
J: TRBJ2-6
CDR3: CAFDRAGANVLTF
DNA: TGTGCCTTTGACAGGGCTGGGGCCAACGTCCTGACTTTC

V: TRBV6-5
size: .
D: TRBD1
J: TRBJ1-2
CDR3: CASSRDRTMGYGYTF
DNA: TGTGCCAGCAGTCGGGACAGGACTATGGGGTATGGCTACACCTTC

V: TRBV7-2
size: few
D: .
J: TRBJ2-5
CDR3: CASSQEWASGSNEYF
DNA: .

V: TRBV5-1
size: .
D: TRBD2
J: TRBJ2-3
CDR3: CASSFGGTSDNTDTQYF
DNA: TGCGCCAGCAGCTTTGGGGGGACTAGCGATAACACAGATACGCAGTATTTT

V: TRBV25-1
size: .
D: TRBD1
J: TRBJ1-4
CDR3: CASSEAKDRATTKLFF
DNA: TGTGCCAGCAGTGAGGCGAAGGACAGGGCTACCACAAAACTGTTTTTT

V: TRBV5-4
size: .
D: .
J: TRBJ2-5
CDR3: CASSLGRDSQETQYF
DNA: TGTGCCAGCAGCTTGGGGAGGGACAGCCAAGAGACCCAGTACTTC